A selection of T cell receptor beta chains follows, all from one sample in a study of PD-1 blockade in classical Hodgkin lymphoma. Clones were sequenced by immunoSEQ multiplex PCR, and TCRdb holds only the in-frame ones, with some missing. The sample records about 15,000 clones, 80% to 85% being singletons. The sample here was peripheral blood mononuclear cells (PBMCs), taken before the second cycle of nivolumab. Receptor source: a human donor with classical Hodgkin lymphoma. Each CDR3 is given with its conserved first and last residue. Each record gives: J gene, V gene, CDR3 length, clone size, D gene, CDR3 protein, CDR3 DNA. D genes are given only for firm matches. For some rows the clone size is stated as once, few or many, or as a class when expanded; others skip it.

j_call: TRBJ2-2; v_call: TRBV6-1; cdr3_length: 15; clone_size: NA; d_call: TRBD1; cdr3_aa: CASRLGQGNTGELFF; cdr3_nt: TGTGCCAGCAGGCTGGGACAGGGAAACACCGGGGAGCTGTTTTTT
j_call: TRBJ1-2; v_call: TRBV19; cdr3_length: 16; clone_size: NA; d_call: TRBD1; cdr3_aa: CASSTPGTGPVYGYTF; cdr3_nt: TGTGCCAGTAGTACCCCAGGGACAGGCCCGGTCTATGGCTACACCTTC
j_call: TRBJ1-4; v_call: TRBV30; cdr3_length: 14; clone_size: NA; d_call: TRBD1; cdr3_aa: CAWSSTGGDEKLFF; cdr3_nt: TGTGCCTGGAGCTCTACAGGGGGAGATGAAAAACTGTTTTTT
j_call: TRBJ2-5; v_call: TRBV27; cdr3_length: 17; clone_size: NA; d_call: NA; cdr3_aa: CASSLSHLGHLQETQYF; cdr3_nt: TGTGCCAGCAGTTTATCCCATTTGGGACACCTCCAAGAGACCCAGTACTTC
j_call: TRBJ1-5; v_call: TRBV7-9; cdr3_length: 15; clone_size: NA; d_call: TRBD1; cdr3_aa: CASSAGQGGNQPQHF; cdr3_nt: TGTGCCAGCAGCGCGGGACAGGGAGGCAATCAGCCCCAGCATTTT
j_call: TRBJ1-5; v_call: TRBV30; cdr3_length: 14; clone_size: NA; d_call: NA; cdr3_aa: CAWTMDGAHQPQHF; cdr3_nt: TGTGCCTGGACTATGGACGGAGCCCATCAGCCCCAGCATTTT
j_call: TRBJ2-5; v_call: TRBV7-3; cdr3_length: 13; clone_size: once; d_call: NA; cdr3_aa: CASSPSVQETQYF; cdr3_nt: TGTGCCAGCAGCCCATCTGTCCAAGAGACCCAGTACTTC
j_call: TRBJ2-3; v_call: TRBV13; cdr3_length: 15; clone_size: NA; d_call: TRBD2; cdr3_aa: CASSPGLAGTDTQYF; cdr3_nt: TGTGCCAGCAGCCCCGGACTAGCGGGGACAGATACGCAGTATTTT
j_call: TRBJ1-2; v_call: TRBV30; cdr3_length: 16; clone_size: NA; d_call: TRBD1; cdr3_aa: CAWLGTGGLQNYGYTF; cdr3_nt: TGTGCCTGGTTGGGGACAGGGGGACTCCAAAACTATGGCTACACCTTC
j_call: TRBJ1-2; v_call: TRBV20-1; cdr3_length: 11; clone_size: NA; d_call: NA; cdr3_aa: CSASFDPGYTF; cdr3_nt: TGCAGTGCTAGTTTCGATCCTGGCTACACCTTC
j_call: TRBJ2-3; v_call: TRBV5-1; cdr3_length: 15; clone_size: NA; d_call: TRBD2; cdr3_aa: CASRGAGGPKDTQYF; cdr3_nt: TGCGCCAGCAGAGGAGCGGGAGGGCCGAAAGATACGCAGTATTTT
j_call: TRBJ2-1; v_call: TRBV21-1; cdr3_length: 16; clone_size: NA; d_call: NA; cdr3_aa: CASSKVRGASLNEQFF; cdr3_nt: TGTGCCAGCAGCAAAGTTCGAGGGGCCAGCCTCAATGAGCAGTTCTTC
j_call: TRBJ2-7; v_call: TRBV6-6; cdr3_length: 12; clone_size: NA; d_call: NA; cdr3_aa: CASSATGYEQYF; cdr3_nt: TGTGCCAGCAGTGCCACAGGGTACGAGCAGTACTTC
j_call: TRBJ1-5; v_call: TRBV2; cdr3_length: 14; clone_size: NA; d_call: NA; cdr3_aa: CASTLARVNQPQHF; cdr3_nt: TGTGCCAGCACCCTAGCCAGGGTCAATCAGCCCCAGCATTTT
j_call: TRBJ2-2; v_call: TRBV28; cdr3_length: 14; clone_size: once; d_call: NA; cdr3_aa: CASSPLGVTGELFF; cdr3_nt: TGTGCCAGCAGCCCCCTGGGGGTCACCGGGGAGCTGTTTTTT
j_call: TRBJ2-7; v_call: TRBV7-6; cdr3_length: 13; clone_size: NA; d_call: TRBD1; cdr3_aa: CASWTGSSYEQYF; cdr3_nt: TGTGCCAGCTGGACAGGGAGCTCCTACGAGCAGTACTTC
j_call: TRBJ1-2; v_call: TRBV6-5; cdr3_length: 14; clone_size: NA; d_call: NA; cdr3_aa: CASSTRVLWGGYTF; cdr3_nt: TGTGCCAGCAGTACCCGGGTGCTGTGGGGTGGCTACACCTTC
j_call: TRBJ1-2; v_call: TRBV28; cdr3_length: 12; clone_size: NA; d_call: NA; cdr3_aa: CASSLGGYGYTF; cdr3_nt: TGTGCCAGCAGTTTGGGCGGGTATGGCTACACCTTC